This is a list of T cell receptor beta chains from one sample in a study of CD8+CD57+ T cells in acquired aplastic anemia. TCRdb re-derived calls from the reads in MiXCR, one entry per CDR3 protein. The sample carries about 270,000 distinct CDR3 sequences, 82% recorded once. The specimen sequenced was sorted CD4+, CD8+, or CD8+CD57+ T cells (not recorded which) from PBMCs. The receptors come from a human donor with aplastic anemia. Each CDR3 is given with its conserved first and last residue. Each record gives: J gene, clone size, V gene, D gene, CDR3 protein, CDR3 DNA. D genes are given only for firm matches. Clone size is stated in some rows and not others, as once, few, many or a class when expanded.

j_call: TRBJ2-5
clone_size: NA
v_call: TRBV7-3
d_call: NA
cdr3_aa: CATSRGGGRQTQYF
cdr3_nt: TGTGCCACCAGCAGAGGCGGCGGGCGACAGACCCAGTACTTC

j_call: TRBJ2-3
clone_size: NA
v_call: TRBV7-7
d_call: NA
cdr3_aa: CARGDGGTETQYF
cdr3_nt: TGTGCTCGCGGGGACGGGGGTACAGAAACGCAGTATTTT

j_call: TRBJ1-6
clone_size: few
v_call: TRBV20-1
d_call: NA
cdr3_aa: CSARDWGSVNSPLHF
cdr3_nt: TGCAGTGCTAGAGATTGGGGCAGTGTCAATTCACCCCTCCACTTT

j_call: TRBJ1-2
clone_size: NA
v_call: TRBV9
d_call: NA
cdr3_aa: CASSVGSGSSGYTF
cdr3_nt: TGTGCCAGCAGCGTAGGCTCAGGTAGTAGCGGCTACACCTTC

j_call: TRBJ1-2
clone_size: NA
v_call: TRBV25-1
d_call: NA
cdr3_aa: CASSSDSDYGYTF
cdr3_nt: TGTGCCAGCAGTTCGGACAGCGACTATGGCTACACCTTC

j_call: TRBJ2-1
clone_size: NA
v_call: TRBV20-1
d_call: NA
cdr3_aa: CSARPLSGSYNEQFF
cdr3_nt: TGCAGTGCCCGACCCCTGTCGGGATCCTACAATGAGCAGTTCTTC

j_call: TRBJ1-2
clone_size: NA
v_call: TRBV7-6
d_call: NA
cdr3_aa: CASKRDSFLLF
cdr3_nt: TGTGCCAGCAAGAGGGACTCCTTCCTTTTATTC

j_call: TRBJ2-3
clone_size: NA
v_call: TRBV2
d_call: NA
cdr3_aa: CASGDGGTHPQYF
cdr3_nt: TGTGCCAGCGGGGACGGGGGCACACATCCGCAATATTTT

j_call: TRBJ2-5
clone_size: NA
v_call: TRBV7-3
d_call: NA
cdr3_aa: CASSEDRQETQYF
cdr3_nt: TGTGCCAGCAGCGAGGACAGACAAGAGACCCAGTACTTC

j_call: TRBJ2-1
clone_size: few
v_call: TRBV7-3
d_call: NA
cdr3_aa: CASTWADGQFF
cdr3_nt: TGTGCCAGCACCTGGGCGGATGGGCAGTTTTTC

j_call: TRBJ2-7
clone_size: NA
v_call: TRBV7-6
d_call: NA
cdr3_aa: CASSLADDPDTHEQYF
cdr3_nt: TGTGCCAGCAGCTTAGCGGACGACCCGGATACGCACGAGCAGTACTTC

j_call: TRBJ2-4
clone_size: NA
v_call: TRBV5-6
d_call: NA
cdr3_aa: CASSLAENIQYF
cdr3_nt: TGTGCCAGCAGCTTGGCGGAGAACATTCAGTACTTC

j_call: TRBJ2-3
clone_size: NA
v_call: TRBV7-9
d_call: NA
cdr3_aa: CAGSFERSRGSHEF
cdr3_nt: TGTGCCGGCAGCTTTGAAAGAAGCAGGGGTAGCCATGAGTTT

j_call: TRBJ2-1
clone_size: NA
v_call: TRBV9
d_call: NA
cdr3_aa: CASSVGVAGNQPQFF
cdr3_nt: TGTGCCAGCAGCGTAGGGGTGGCGGGAAATCAGCCCCAGTTCTTC

j_call: TRBJ2-3
clone_size: once
v_call: TRBV2
d_call: NA
cdr3_aa: CASGVGGGHATQFF
cdr3_nt: TGTGCCAGCGGGGTCGGGGGCGGACACGCGACGCAGTTTTTT

j_call: TRBJ1-5
clone_size: few
v_call: TRBV11-1
d_call: NA
cdr3_aa: CASSLAFTDQPQHF
cdr3_nt: TGTGCCAGCAGTTTAGCTTTTACCGATCAGCCCCAGCATTTT

j_call: TRBJ1-6
clone_size: NA
v_call: TRBV13
d_call: NA
cdr3_aa: CASSSGPLNSPLHF
cdr3_nt: TGTGCCAGCAGCTCAGGACCGCTTAATTCACCCCTCCACTTT

j_call: TRBJ1-1
clone_size: NA
v_call: TRBV19
d_call: NA
cdr3_aa: CASSYASENTEAFF
cdr3_nt: TGTGCCAGTAGTTATGCCTCCGAGAACACTGAAGCTTTCTTT

j_call: TRBJ2-5
clone_size: NA
v_call: TRBV15
d_call: NA
cdr3_aa: CATSRAGDHETQYF
cdr3_nt: TGTGCCACCAGCAGAGCGGGCGATCACGAGACCCAGTACTTC

j_call: TRBJ1-6
clone_size: NA
v_call: TRBV24-1
d_call: NA
cdr3_aa: CATSDLTGWPPLHF
cdr3_nt: TGTGCCACCAGTGACCTGACAGGTTGGCCACCCCTCCACTTT

j_call: TRBJ2-1
clone_size: NA
v_call: TRBV12-3/TRBV12-4
d_call: NA
cdr3_aa: CASSYLRNEQSFGQFF
cdr3_nt: TGTGCCAGCAGTTACCTGAGGAACGAGCAGAGCTTCGGGCAGTTCTTC

j_call: TRBJ2-3
clone_size: NA
v_call: TRBV9
d_call: TRBD2
cdr3_aa: CASSGAGGTTEEYF
cdr3_nt: TGTGCCAGCAGCGGGGCGGGGGGGACCACTGAAGAGTATTTT

j_call: TRBJ2-3
clone_size: NA
v_call: TRBV7-2
d_call: NA
cdr3_aa: CASSFVPEVEDTQYF
cdr3_nt: TGTGCCAGCAGCTTTGTTCCCGAGGTCGAGGATACGCAGTATTTT

j_call: TRBJ2-6
clone_size: NA
v_call: TRBV7-9
d_call: NA
cdr3_aa: CASSLAGTSYAQVLTF
cdr3_nt: TGTGCCAGCAGCTTGGCGGGGACCTCCTACGCCCAGGTCCTGACTTTC

j_call: TRBJ2-5
clone_size: NA
v_call: TRBV7-2
d_call: TRBD2
cdr3_aa: CASSLTSGRVETQYF
cdr3_nt: TGTGCCAGCAGCTTAACTAGCGGGAGGGTAGAGACGCAGTACTTC